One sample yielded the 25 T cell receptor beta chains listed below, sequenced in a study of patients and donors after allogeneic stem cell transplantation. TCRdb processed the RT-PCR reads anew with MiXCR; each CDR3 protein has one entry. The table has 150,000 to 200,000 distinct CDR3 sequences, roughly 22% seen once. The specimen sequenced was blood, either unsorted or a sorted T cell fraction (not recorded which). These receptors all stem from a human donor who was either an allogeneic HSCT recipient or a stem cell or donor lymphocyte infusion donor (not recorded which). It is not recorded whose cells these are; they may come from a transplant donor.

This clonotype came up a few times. The CDR3 loop reads CASNTGTGWNEQFF. The DNA for the CDR3 is TGTGCCAGCAACACCGGGACAGGGTGGAATGAGCAGTTCTTC. The chain couples TRBV6-1 to TRBJ2-1; 9 nucleotides match TRBD1. Per germline, CDR1 MNHNS and CDR2 SASEGT. With 7 bases clipped from V and 7 bases from J, the junction kept 8 bases outside the gene matches. The CDR3 has 14 residues.

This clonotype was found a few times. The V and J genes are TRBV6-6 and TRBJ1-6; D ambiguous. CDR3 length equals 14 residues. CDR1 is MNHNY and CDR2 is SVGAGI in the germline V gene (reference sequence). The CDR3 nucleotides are TGTGCTGCAGGAAATAGAATTGGGAATTCACCCCTCCACTTT. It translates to CAAGNRIGNSPLHF.

The CDR3 loop reads CASSLDRLGELFF. CDR3 DNA: TGTGCCAGCAGCTTGGATCGTTTGGGAGAACTGTTTTTT. V gene TRBV5-5 combines with J gene TRBJ1-4; D is ambiguous. Germline V gene data show CDR1 as SGHKS and CDR2 as YYEKEE (reference sequence). V was clipped by 0 bases and J by 12 bases, with 12 bases between them. The CDR3 sequence is 13 residues long.

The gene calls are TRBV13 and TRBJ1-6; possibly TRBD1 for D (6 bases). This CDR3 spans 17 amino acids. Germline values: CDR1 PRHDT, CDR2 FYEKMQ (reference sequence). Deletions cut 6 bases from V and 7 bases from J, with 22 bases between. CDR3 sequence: CASSQIQGPLSNSPLHF. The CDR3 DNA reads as TGTGCCAGCAGTCAAATACAGGGTCCCCTTTCGAATTCACCCCTCCACTTT.

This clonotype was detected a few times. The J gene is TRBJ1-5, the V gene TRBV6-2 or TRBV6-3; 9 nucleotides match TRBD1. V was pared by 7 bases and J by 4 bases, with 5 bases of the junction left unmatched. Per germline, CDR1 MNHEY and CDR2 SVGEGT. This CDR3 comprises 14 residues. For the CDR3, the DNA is TGTGCCAGCATGGTGACAGGGGGTAATCAGCCCCAGCATTTT. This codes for CASMVTGGNQPQHF.

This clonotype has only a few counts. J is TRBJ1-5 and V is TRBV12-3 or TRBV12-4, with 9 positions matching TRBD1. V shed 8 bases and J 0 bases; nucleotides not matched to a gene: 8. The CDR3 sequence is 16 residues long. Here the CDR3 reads CASSWGQGYSNQPQHF. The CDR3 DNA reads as TGTGCCAGCTCTTGGGGACAGGGATATAGCAATCAGCCCCAGCATTTT.

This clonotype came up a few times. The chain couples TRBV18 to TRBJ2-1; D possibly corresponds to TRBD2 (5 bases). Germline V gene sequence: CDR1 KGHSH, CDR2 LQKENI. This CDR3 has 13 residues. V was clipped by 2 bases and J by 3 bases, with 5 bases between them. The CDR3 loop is CASSPDYYNEQFF. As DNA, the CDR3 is TGTGCCAGCTCACCAGACTACTACAATGAGCAGTTCTTC. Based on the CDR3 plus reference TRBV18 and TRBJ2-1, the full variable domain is NAGVMQNPRHLVRRRGQEARLRCSPMKGHSHVYWYRQLPEEGLKFMVYLQKENIIDESGMPKERFSAEFPKEGPSILRIQQVVRGDSAAYFCASSPDYYNEQFFGPGTRLTVL.

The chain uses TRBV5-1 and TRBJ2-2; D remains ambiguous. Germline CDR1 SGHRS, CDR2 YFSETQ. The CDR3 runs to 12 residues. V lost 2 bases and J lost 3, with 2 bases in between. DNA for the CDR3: TGCGCCAGCAGCTTACACACCGGGGAGCTGTTTTTT. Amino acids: CASSLHTGELFF.

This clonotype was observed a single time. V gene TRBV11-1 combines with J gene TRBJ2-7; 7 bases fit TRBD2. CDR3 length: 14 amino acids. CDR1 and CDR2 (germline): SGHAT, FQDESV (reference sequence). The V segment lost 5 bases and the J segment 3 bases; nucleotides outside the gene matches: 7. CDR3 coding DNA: TGTGCCAGCAGCCCCGTACCGGGGGGCTACGAGCAGTACTTC. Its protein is CASSPVPGGYEQYF.

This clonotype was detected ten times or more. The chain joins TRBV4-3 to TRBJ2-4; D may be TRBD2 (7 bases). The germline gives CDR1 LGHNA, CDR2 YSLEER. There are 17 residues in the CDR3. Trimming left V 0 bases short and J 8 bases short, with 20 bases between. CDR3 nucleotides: TGCGCCAGCAGCCAAGATGGGATGGGGGGGCGAAGGGACATTCAGTACTTC. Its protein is CASSQDGMGGRRDIQYF.

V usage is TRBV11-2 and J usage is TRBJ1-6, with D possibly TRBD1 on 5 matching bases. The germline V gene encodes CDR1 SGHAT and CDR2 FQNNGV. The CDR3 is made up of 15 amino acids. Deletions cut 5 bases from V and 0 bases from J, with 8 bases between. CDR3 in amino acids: CASSQGSSYNSPLHF. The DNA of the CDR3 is TGTGCCAGCAGCCAGGGAAGCTCCTATAATTCACCCCTCCACTTT.

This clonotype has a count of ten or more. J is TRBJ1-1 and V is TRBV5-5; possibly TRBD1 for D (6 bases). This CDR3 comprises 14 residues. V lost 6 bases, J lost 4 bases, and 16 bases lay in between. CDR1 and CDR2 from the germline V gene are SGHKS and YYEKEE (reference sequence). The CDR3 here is CASTWTTGPTEAFF. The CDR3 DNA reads TGTGCCAGCACGTGGACCACAGGGCCCACTGAAGCTTTCTTT. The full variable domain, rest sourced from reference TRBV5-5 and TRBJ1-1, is DAGVTQSPTHLIKTRGQQVTLRCSPISGHKSVSWYQQVLGQGPQFIFQYYEKEERGRGNFPDRFSARQFPNYSSELNVNALLLGDSALYLCASTWTTGPTEAFFGQGTRLTVV.

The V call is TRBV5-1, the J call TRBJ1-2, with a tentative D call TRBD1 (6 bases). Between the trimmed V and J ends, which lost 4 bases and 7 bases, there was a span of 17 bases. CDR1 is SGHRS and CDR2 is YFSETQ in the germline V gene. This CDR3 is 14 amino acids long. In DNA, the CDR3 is TGCGCCAGCAGCCCCGGTGGGGGGGCCAGTGGCTACACCTTC. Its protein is CASSPGGGASGYTF.

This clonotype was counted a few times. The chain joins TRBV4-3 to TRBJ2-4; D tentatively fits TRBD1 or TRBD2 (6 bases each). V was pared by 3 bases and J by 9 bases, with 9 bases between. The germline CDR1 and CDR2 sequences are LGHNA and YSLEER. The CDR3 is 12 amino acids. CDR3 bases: TGCGCCAGCAGCCAGGGGGGCGGCATTCAGTACTTC. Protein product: CASSQGGGIQYF.

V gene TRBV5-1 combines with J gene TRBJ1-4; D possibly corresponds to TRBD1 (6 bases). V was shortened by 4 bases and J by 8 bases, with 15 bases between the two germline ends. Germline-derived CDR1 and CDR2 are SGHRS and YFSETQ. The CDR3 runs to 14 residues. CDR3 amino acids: CASSPGQMREKLFF. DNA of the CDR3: TGCGCCAGCAGCCCCGGACAGATGCGAGAAAAACTGTTTTTT.

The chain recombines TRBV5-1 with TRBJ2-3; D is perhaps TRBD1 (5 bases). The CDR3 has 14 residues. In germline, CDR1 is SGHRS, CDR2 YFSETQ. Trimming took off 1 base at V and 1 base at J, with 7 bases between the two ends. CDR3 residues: CASSLIGGTDTQYF. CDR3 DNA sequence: TGCGCCAGCAGCTTGATAGGGGGCACAGATACGCAGTATTTT.

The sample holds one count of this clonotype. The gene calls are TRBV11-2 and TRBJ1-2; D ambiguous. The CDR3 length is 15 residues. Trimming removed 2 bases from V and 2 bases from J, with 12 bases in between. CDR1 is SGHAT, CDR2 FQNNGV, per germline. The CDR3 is CASSLSFGGNYGYTF. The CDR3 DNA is TGTGCCAGCAGCTTATCGTTTGGAGGGAACTATGGCTACACCTTC.

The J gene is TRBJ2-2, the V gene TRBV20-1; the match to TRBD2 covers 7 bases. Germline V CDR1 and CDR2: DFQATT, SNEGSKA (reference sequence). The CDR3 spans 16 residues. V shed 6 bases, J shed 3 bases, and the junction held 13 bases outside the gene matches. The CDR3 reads CSAKTSPGTHTGELFF. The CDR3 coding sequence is TGCAGTGCCAAGACTAGCCCAGGAACCCACACCGGGGAGCTGTTTTTT.

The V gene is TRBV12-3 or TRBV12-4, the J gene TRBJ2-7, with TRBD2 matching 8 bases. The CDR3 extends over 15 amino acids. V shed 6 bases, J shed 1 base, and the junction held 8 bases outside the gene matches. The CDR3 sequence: CASRGGGSISYEQYF. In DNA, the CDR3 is TGTGCCAGCAGGGGCGGGGGGAGTATATCCTACGAGCAGTACTTC.

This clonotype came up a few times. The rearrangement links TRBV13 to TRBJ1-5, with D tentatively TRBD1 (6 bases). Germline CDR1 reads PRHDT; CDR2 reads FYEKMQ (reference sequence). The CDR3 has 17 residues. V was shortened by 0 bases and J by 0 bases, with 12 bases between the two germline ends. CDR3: CASSLGPSGASNQPQHF. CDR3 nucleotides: TGTGCCAGCAGCTTAGGCCCCTCGGGGGCTAGCAATCAGCCCCAGCATTTT.

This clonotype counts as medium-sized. The CDR3 spells CASSRILDTQYF. CDR3 in DNA: TGTGCCAGCAGTAGGATCCTAGATACGCAGTATTTT. The gene calls are TRBV12-3 or TRBV12-4 and TRBJ2-3, with unresolved D. The V gene lost 5 bases and the J gene lost 5 bases, with 8 bases spanning the gap. The CDR3 is 12 residues long.

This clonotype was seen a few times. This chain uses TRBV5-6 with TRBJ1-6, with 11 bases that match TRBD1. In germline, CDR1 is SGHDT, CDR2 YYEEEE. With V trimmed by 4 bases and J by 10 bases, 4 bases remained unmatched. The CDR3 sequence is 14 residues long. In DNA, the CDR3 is TGTGCCAGCAGCACCGGGACAGGGGGGTCACCCCTCCACTTT. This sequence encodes CASSTGTGGSPLHF.

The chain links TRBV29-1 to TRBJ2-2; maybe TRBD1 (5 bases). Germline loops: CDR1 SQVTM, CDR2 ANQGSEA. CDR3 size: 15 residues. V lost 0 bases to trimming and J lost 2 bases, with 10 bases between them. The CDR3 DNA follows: TGCAGCGTTGAAGATAAAGGGGTTAACACCGGGGAGCTGTTTTTT. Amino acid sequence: CSVEDKGVNTGELFF.

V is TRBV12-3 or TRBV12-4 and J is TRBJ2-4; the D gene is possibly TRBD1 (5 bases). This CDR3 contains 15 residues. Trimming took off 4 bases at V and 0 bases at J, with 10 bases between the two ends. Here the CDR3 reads CASSSGALAKNIQYF. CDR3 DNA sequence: TGTGCCAGCAGTTCTGGGGCCCTAGCCAAAAACATTCAGTACTTC.

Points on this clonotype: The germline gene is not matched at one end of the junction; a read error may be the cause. The CDR3, as DNA: TGTGCCAGCGGCCAAGGAAAACTACTCCGGACAACCGTTGAAGCTTTCTTT. The encoded protein is CASGQGKLLRTTVEAFF. The V gene is TRBV3-1, the J gene TRBJ1-1; perhaps TRBD1 as D (5 bases). This CDR3 spans 17 amino acids. The germline CDR1 and CDR2 sequences are LGHDT and YNNKEL (reference sequence).